The TCR beta chain described here comes from a study of CD8+CD57+ T cells in acquired aplastic anemia. CD8+CD57+ cell expansion had been shown by flow cytometry in patients chosen for sequencing. Notes on the study in general: No significant difference in CD8+ Simpson's diversity was found between patients and controls.

This clonotype appeared many times. The antigen is undetermined. Trimming cost V 10 bases and J 5 bases; bases outside gene matches: 7. The CDR3 sequence is 13 residues long. Genomic DNA served as template for TCR beta VDJ and CDR3 profiling. A single record per CDR3 protein comes from TCRdb applying MiXCR to the reads. This table has about 160,000 distinct CDR3 sequences, 40% to 60% appearing once. Input material: sorted CD4+, CD8+, or CD8+CD57+ T cells (not recorded which) from PBMCs. The sequence was obtained from a human donor with aplastic anemia. The chain has TRBV12-3 or TRBV12-4 and TRBJ1-1; 10 nucleotides agree with TRBD1. CDR3 amino acids: CATHRDRGTEAFF. DNA of the CDR3: TGTGCCACCCACCGGGACAGGGGAACTGAAGCTTTCTTT.